This paragraph covers one T cell receptor (beta chain) sequence. Its antigen remains unknown. Both 60 Vbeta primers and 13 Jbeta primers went into the PCR. The data were produced by immunoSEQ multiplex PCR, yet TCRdb's version contains in-frame clones alone and is incomplete. Found here are 100,000 or so clones, around 75% of them singletons; the top ten hold roughly 1.3%. The source of the sample is a study of cytomegalovirus exposure and HLA in healthy donors. Study-level findings and limits: Researchers catalogued over 150 TCR beta chains as cytomegalovirus-associated. Rarity characterized most TCR sequences, yet some public TCRs appeared in many donors. Some V segments could not be told apart, so they were left out, TRBV6-2 and TRBV6-3 among them. Later analysis showed TCR association rates varying by HLA locus, highest for DRB1 and lowest for HLA-C.

With 7 bases removed from V and 7 bases from J, the gap between germline ends came to 20 bases. Germline CDR1 and CDR2: SNHLY and FYNNEI. This CDR3 is built from 14 residues. Sequencing was carried out using PBMCs. The rearrangement links TRBV2 to TRBJ2-7; perhaps TRBD1 as D (6 bases). This clonotype was sampled from a man aged 40-49 years in good health and CMV-seronegative. The DNA of the CDR3 is TGTGCCAGCATTACTTCGGACAGCTCTCGAGAGCAGTACTTC. This encodes CASITSDSSREQYF.